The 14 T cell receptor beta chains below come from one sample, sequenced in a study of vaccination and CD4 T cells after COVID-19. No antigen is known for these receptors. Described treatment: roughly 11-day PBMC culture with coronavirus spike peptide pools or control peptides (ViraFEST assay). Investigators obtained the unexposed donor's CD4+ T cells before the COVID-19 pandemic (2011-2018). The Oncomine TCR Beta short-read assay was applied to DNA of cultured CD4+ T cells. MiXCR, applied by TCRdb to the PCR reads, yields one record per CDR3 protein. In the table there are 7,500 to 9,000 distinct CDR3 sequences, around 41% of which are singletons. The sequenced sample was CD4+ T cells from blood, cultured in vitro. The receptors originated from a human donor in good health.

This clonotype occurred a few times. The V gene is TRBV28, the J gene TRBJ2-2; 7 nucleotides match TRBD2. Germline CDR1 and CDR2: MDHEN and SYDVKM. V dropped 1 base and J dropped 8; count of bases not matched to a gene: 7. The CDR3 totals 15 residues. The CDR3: CASSLSGSGRGELFF. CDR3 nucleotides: TGTGCCAGCAGTTTATCGGGTTCCGGGAGGGGGGAGCTGTTTTTT.

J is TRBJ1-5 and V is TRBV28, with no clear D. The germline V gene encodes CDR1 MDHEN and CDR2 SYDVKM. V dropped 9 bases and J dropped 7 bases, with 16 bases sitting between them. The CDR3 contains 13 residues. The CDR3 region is CASRTTVEQPQHF. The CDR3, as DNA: TGTGCCAGTAGAACTACGGTGGAGCAGCCCCAGCATTTT.

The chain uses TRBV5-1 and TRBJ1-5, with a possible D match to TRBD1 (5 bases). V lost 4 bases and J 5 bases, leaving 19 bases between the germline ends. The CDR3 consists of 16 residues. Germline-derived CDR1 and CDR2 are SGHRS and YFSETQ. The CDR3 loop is CASSPGPRHLYQPQHF. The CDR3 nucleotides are TGCGCCAGCAGCCCGGGGCCTCGGCACCTCTATCAGCCCCAGCATTTT.

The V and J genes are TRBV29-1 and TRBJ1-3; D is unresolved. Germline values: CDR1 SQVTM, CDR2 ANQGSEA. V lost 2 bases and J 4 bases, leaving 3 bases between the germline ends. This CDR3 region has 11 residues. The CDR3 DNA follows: TGCAGCGTTGAAATGGGAAACACCATATATTTT. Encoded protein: CSVEMGNTIYF.

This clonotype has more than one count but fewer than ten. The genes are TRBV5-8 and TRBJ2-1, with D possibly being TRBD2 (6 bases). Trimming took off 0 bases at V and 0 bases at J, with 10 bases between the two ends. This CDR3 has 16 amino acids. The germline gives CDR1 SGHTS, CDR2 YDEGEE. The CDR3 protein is CASSLVLGSSYNEQFF. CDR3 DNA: TGTGCCAGCAGCTTGGTTCTCGGGAGCTCCTACAATGAGCAGTTCTTC.

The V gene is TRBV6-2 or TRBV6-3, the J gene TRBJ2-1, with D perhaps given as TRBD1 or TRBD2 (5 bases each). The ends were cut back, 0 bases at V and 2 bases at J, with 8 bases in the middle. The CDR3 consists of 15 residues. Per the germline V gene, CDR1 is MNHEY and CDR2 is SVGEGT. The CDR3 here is CASSYSPGPYNEQFF. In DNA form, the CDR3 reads TGTGCCAGCAGTTACTCCCCGGGACCCTACAATGAGCAGTTCTTC.

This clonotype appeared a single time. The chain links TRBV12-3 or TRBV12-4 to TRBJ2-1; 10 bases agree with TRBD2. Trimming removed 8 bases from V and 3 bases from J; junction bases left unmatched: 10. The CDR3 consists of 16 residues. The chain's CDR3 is CASVLAGEFIYNEQFF. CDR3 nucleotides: TGTGCCAGCGTCCTAGCGGGAGAATTCATCTACAATGAGCAGTTCTTC.

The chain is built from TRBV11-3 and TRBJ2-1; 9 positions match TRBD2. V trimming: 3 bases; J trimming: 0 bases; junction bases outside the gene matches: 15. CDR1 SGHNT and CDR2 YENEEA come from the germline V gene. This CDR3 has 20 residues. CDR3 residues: CASSFSSPFTSGLSYNEQFF. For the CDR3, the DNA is TGTGCCAGCAGCTTTTCCTCTCCCTTTACTAGCGGGCTCTCCTACAATGAGCAGTTCTTC.

CDR3 residues: CASSLDLFVGGNTDTQYF. The CDR3, as DNA: TGTGCCAGCAGCTTGGATCTCTTTGTGGGGGGGAACACAGATACGCAGTATTTT. V gene TRBV5-4 combines with J gene TRBJ2-3; 7 bases fit TRBD2. V gave up 0 bases and J gave up 2 bases; unmatched junction bases: 12. The V gene's germline CDR1 is SGHNT and CDR2 YYREEE (reference sequence). CDR3 length: 18 amino acids.

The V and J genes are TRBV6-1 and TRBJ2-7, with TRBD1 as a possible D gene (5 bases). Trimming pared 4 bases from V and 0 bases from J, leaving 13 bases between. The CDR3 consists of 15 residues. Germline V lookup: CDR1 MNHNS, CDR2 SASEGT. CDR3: CASSGTPGYSYEQYF. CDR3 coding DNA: TGTGCCAGCAGTGGGACACCAGGATACTCCTACGAGCAGTACTTC.

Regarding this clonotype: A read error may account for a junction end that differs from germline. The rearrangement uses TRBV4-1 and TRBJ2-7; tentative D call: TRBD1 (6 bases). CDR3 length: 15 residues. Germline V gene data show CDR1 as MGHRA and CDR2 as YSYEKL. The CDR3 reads CASSQGGGRGYERYF. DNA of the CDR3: TGCGCCAGCAGCCAAGGGGGTGGCAGGGGCTACGAGCGGTACTTC.

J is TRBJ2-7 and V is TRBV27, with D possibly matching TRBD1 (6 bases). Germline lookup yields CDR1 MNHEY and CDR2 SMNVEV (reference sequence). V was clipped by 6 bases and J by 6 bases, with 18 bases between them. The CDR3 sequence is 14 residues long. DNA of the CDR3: TGTGCCAGCAGCCCCATGGGGCAGGGGATCGAGCAGTACTTC. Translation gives CASSPMGQGIEQYF.

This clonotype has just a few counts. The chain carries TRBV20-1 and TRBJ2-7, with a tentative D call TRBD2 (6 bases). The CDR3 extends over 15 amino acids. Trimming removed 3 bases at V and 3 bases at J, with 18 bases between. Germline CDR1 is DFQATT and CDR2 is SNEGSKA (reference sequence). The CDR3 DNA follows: TGCAGTGCTAGGGAGGGCCCCCAATCTTACTACGAGCAGTACTTC. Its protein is CSAREGPQSYYEQYF.

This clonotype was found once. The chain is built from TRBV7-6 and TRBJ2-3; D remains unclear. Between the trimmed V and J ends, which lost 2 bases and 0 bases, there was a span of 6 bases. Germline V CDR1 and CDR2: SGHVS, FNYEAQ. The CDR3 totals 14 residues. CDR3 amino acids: CASSLLSSTDTQYF. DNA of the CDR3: TGTGCCAGCAGCTTACTCTCTAGCACAGATACGCAGTATTTT.